This T cell receptor beta chain derives from a study of blood T cell repertoires in COVID-19. Cohort 3 donors counted as recovered after two negative PCRs, clearance, or resolved symptoms. The protocol was immunoSEQ multiplex PCR, while the TCRdb copy is restricted to in-frame clones and leaves out a portion. In the table there are some 180,000 clones, roughly 85% of which are singletons. This CDR3 region has 15 residues. The germline V gene has CDR1 SGHNT and CDR2 YENEEA. V lost 5 bases and J lost 5; bases outside the gene matches: 8. The chain joins TRBV11-3 to TRBJ2-2, with 7 bases aligning to TRBD2. Material for sequencing was PBMCs or T cells enriched from blood (not recorded which). The receptor was isolated from a man aged 35 to 55 who had recovered from COVID-19. The CDR3 nucleotides read TGTGCCAGCAGCCCCTCCAGGGAGGGGACCGGGGAGCTGTTTTTT. Its protein product is CASSPSREGTGELFF. The variable domain in full, completed from reference TRBV11-3 and TRBJ2-2, reads EAGVVQSPRYKIIEKKQPVAFWCNPISGHNTLYWYLQNLGQGPELLIRYENEEAVDDSQLPKDRFSAERLKGVDSTLKIQPAELGDSAVYLCASSPSREGTGELFFGEGSRLTVL.